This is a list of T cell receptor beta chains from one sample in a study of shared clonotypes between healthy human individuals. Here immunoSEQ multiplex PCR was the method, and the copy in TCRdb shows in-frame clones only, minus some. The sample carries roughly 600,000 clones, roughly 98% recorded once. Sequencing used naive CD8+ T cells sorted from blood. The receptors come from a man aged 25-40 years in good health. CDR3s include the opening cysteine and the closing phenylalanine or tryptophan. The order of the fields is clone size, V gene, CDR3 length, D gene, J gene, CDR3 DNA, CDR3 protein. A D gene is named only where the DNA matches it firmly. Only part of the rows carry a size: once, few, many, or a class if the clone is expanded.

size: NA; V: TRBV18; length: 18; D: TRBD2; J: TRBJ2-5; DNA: TGTGCCAGCTCACCACCTGCCCCGACTAGCAAGATCCCCCAGACCCAGTACTTC; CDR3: CASSPPAPTSKIPQTQYF
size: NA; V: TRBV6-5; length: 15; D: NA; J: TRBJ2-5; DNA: TGTGCCAGCAGTTACCGACCGGGGAACCAAGAGACCCAGTACTTC; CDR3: CASSYRPGNQETQYF
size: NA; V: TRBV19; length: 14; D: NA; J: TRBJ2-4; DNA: TGTGCCAGTAGTATTGGAATGGATGAAAACATTCAGTACTTC; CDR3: CASSIGMDENIQYF
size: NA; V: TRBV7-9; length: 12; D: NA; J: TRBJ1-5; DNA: TGTGCCAGCAGCTTAGATTCACAGCCCCAGCATTTT; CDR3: CASSLDSQPQHF
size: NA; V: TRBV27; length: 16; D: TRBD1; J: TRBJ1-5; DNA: TGTGCCAGCAGTTTGAGCGGACAGGGGAGCAATCAGCCCCAGCATTTT; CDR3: CASSLSGQGSNQPQHF
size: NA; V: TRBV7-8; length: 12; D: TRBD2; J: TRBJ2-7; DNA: TGTGCCAGCAACGGGGGGACCTACGAGCAGTACTTC; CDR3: CASNGGTYEQYF
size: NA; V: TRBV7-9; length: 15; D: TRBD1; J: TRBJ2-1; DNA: TGTGCCAGCAGCTATAGACAGGGCCCCTACAATGAGCAGTTCTTC; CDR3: CASSYRQGPYNEQFF
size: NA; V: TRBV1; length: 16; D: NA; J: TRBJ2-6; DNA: TGCACCAGCAGCCAAGAGGGCCGCAGTGGGGCCAACGTCCTGACTTTC; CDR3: CTSSQEGRSGANVLTF
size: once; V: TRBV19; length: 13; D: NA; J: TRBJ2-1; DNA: TGTGCCAGTAGTATAGTCGGCGTGGGTGAGCAGTTCTTC; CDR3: CASSIVGVGEQFF
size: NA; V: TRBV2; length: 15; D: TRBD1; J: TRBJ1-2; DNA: TGTGCCAGCAGCGAAGGGGTAGGGGGCGACTATGGCTACACCTTC; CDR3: CASSEGVGGDYGYTF
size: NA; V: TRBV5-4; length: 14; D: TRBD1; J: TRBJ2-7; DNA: TGTGCCAGCAGGCCCGGACAGGGTCCCTACGAGCAGTACTTC; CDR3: CASRPGQGPYEQYF
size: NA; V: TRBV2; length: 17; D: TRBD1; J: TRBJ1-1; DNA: TGTGCCAGCAGTGAAGGGGACAGGGGAAGACGGAACACTGAAGCTTTCTTT; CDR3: CASSEGDRGRRNTEAFF